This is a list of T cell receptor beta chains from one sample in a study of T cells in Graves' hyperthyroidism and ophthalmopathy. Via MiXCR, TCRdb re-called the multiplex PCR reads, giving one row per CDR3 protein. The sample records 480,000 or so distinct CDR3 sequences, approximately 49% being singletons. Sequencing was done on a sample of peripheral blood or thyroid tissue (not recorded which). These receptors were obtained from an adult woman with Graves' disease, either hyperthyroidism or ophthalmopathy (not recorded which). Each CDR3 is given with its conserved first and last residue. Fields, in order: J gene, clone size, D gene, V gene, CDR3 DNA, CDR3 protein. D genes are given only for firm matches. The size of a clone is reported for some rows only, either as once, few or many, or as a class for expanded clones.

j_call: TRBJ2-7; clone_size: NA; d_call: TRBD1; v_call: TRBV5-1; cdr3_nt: TGCGCCAGCAGAACAACCGGGACAGGATACGAGCAGTACTTC; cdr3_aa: CASRTTGTGYEQYF
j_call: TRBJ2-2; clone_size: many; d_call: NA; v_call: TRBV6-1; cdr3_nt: TGTGCCAGCAGTGAACTGATCGGCGCCGGGGAGCTGTTTTTT; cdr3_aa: CASSELIGAGELFF
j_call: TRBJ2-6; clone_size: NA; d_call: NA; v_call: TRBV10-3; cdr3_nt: TGTGCCATCAGTGACGAAGGCAGCCTCCGCTCTGGGGCCAACGTCCTGACTTTC; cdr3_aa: CAISDEGSLRSGANVLTF
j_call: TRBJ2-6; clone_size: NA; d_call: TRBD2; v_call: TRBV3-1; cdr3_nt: TGTGCCAGCAGCCAAACGAGGACTAGCGGGAGCTCTGGGGCCAACGTCCTGACTTTC; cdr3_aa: CASSQTRTSGSSGANVLTF
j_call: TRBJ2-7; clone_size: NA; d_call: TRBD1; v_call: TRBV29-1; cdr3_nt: TGCAGCACGAGACAGGGGGCTATGTACGAGCAGTACTTC; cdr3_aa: CSTRQGAMYEQYF
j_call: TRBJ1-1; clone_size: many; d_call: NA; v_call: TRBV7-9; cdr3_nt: TGTGCCAGCAGCTTTTCAGGGGAGAACACTGAAGCTTTCTTT; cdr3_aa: CASSFSGENTEAFF
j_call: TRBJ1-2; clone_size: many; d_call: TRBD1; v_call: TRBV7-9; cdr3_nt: TGTGCCAGCAGCTTAGACATCAGGGGGCTAGGCTACACCTTC; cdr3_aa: CASSLDIRGLGYTF
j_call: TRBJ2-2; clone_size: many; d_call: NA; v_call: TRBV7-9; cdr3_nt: TGTGCCAGCAGCTTTAGCGGGACAGGGCGCACCGGGGAGCTGTTTTTT; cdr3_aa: CASSFSGTGRTGELFF
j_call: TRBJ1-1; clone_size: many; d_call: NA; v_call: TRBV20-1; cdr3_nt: TGCAGTGCCCCCTCAGACACTGAAGCTTTCTTT; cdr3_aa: CSAPSDTEAFF
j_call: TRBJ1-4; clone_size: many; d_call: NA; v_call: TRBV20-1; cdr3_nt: TGCAGTGCCCAGACCGGGCTTAATGAAAAACTGTTTTTT; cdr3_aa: CSAQTGLNEKLFF
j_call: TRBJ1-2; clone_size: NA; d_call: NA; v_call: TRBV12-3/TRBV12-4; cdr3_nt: TGTGCCAGCAGTTCGTTGGGGGCGCCGAACTATGGCTACACCTTC; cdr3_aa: CASSSLGAPNYGYTF
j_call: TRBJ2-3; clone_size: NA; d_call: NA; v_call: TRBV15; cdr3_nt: TGTGCCACCAGCACGTCTCACGATACGCAGTATTTT; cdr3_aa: CATSTSHDTQYF
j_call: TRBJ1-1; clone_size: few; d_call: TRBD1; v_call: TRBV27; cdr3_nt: TGTGCCACTCGGGACAGACATCTAGAAGCTTTCTTT; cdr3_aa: CATRDRHLEAFF
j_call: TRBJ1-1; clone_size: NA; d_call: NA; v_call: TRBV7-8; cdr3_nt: TGTGCCAGCAGTGAGACGTGGGGGGTGAACACTGAAGCTTTCTTT; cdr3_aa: CASSETWGVNTEAFF
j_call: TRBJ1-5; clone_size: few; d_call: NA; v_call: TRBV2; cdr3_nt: TGTGCCAGCAGTGAAGCGAGGGTTCAGACAGGTCAGCCCCAGCATTTT; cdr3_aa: CASSEARVQTGQPQHF
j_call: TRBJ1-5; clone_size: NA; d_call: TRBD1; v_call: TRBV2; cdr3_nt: TGTGCCAGCTGCCCCGGCGGGACAGATTATCAGCCCCAGCATTTT; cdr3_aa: CASCPGGTDYQPQHF
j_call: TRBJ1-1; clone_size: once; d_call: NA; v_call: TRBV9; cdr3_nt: TGTGCCAGCAGCGACTCAGACCGGGAAAACACTGAAGCTTTCTTT; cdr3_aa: CASSDSDRENTEAFF
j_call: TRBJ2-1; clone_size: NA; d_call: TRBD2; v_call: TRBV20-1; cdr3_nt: TGCAGTGCTAGGGATAGGATAGCGGGAGTTGTGAGACGGTTCTTC; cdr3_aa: CSARDRIAGVVRRFF
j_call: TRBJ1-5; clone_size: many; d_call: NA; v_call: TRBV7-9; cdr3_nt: TGTGCCAGCAGCTGGGGGCGGGATCAGCCCCAGCATTTT; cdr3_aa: CASSWGRDQPQHF
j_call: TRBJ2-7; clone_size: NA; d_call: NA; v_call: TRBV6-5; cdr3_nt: TGTGCCAGCAGTCAGAAGGCTAGCGTCTACGAGCAGTACTTC; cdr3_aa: CASSQKASVYEQYF
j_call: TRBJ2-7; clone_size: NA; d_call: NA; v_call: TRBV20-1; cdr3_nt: TGCAGTGCTCGGTTAGGTGGCGAGCAGTACTTC; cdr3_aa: CSARLGGEQYF
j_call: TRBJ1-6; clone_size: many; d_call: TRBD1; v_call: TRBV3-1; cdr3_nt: TGTGCCAGCAACAGGGGAGATTCACCCCTCCACTTT; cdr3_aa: CASNRGDSPLHF
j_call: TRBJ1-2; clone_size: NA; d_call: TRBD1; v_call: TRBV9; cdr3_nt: TGTGCCAGCCCATCAGGGACAGGGGGATATAACTATGGCTACACCTTC; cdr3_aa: CASPSGTGGYNYGYTF
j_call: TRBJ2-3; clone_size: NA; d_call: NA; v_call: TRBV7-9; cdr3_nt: TGTGCCAGCAGACCGGGACAAAACACAGATACGCAGTATTTT; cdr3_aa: CASRPGQNTDTQYF
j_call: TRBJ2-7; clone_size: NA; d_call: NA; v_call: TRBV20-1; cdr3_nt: TGCAGTGCCCCGGTGGGGCGACCTCGGGAGCAGTACTTC; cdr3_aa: CSAPVGRPREQYF
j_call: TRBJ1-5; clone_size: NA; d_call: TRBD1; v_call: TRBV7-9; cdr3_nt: TGCGCCAGCAGCCAAACCGGGACAGGTGTCCTGGGGCCCCAGCATTTT; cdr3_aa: CASSQTGTGVLGPQHF
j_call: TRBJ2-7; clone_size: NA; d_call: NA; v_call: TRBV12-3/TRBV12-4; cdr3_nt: TGTGCCAGCAGCCCAAGCCCATCCTACGAGCAGTACTTC; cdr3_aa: CASSPSPSYEQYF
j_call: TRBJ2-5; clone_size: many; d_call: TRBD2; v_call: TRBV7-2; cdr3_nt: TGTGCCAGCAGCTCCGTCTCCGGGGGGGAGACCCAGTACTTC; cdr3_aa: CASSSVSGGETQYF
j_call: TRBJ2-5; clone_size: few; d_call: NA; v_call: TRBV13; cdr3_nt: TGTGCCAGCAGTCTAGAACATAGGAGGGACGAGACCCAGTACTTC; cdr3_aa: CASSLEHRRDETQYF
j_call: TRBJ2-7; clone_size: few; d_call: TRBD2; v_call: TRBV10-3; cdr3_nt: TGTGCCATGGGGAGGAGCGGGAGTAGCCACGAGCAGTACTTC; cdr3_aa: CAMGRSGSSHEQYF
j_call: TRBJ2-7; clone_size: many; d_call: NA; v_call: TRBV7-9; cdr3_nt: TGTGCCAGCAGCCTGACAGGAGGCGAGCAGTACTTC; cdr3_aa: CASSLTGGEQYF
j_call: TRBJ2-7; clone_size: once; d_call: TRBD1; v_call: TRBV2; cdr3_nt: TGCGCCAGCAGCCAGGCAATAGGACAGGGTTACGAGCAGTACTTC; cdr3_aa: CASSQAIGQGYEQYF
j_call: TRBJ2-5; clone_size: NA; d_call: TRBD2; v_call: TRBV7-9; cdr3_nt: TGTGCCAGCAGCTTAGCGCCGGGGGGGCGGATCAGGGAGACCCAGTACTTC; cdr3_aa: CASSLAPGGRIRETQYF
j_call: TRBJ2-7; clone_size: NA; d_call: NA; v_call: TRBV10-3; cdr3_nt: TGTGCCATCAGTGAGCGGAGGGGGAGCTCCTACGAGCAGTACTTC; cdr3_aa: CAISERRGSSYEQYF
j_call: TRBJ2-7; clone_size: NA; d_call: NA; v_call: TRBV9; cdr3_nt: TGTGCCAGCAGCGTAGGGGGGTCCCGTCTACCCTACGAGCAGTACTTC; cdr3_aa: CASSVGGSRLPYEQYF
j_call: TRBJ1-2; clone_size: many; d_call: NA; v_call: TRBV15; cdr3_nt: TGTGCCACCAGCAGCGCTGCAGGTGGTGGCTACACCTTC; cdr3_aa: CATSSAAGGGYTF
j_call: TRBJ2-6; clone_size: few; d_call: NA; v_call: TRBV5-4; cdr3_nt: TGTGCCAGCAGCTTGAATCCTCTCGGGGCCAACGTCCTGACTTTC; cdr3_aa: CASSLNPLGANVLTF
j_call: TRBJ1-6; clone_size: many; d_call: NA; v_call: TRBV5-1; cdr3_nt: TGCGCCAGCAGCTCCGAACTTAATTCACCCCTCCACTTT; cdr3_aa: CASSSELNSPLHF
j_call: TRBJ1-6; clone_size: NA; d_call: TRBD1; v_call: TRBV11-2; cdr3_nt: TGTGCCAGCAGCTTATTACAGGGGGCACCCCTCCACTTT; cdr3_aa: CASSLLQGAPLHF
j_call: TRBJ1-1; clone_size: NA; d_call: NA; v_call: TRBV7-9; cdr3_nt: TGTGCCAGCAGCTCTTCCGGGACGGTATCCGGCACTGAAGCTTTCTTT; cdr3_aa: CASSSSGTVSGTEAFF
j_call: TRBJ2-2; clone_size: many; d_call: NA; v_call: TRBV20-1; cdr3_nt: TGCAGCTCCACTAGTTTCGCCGGGGAGCTGTTTTTT; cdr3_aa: CSSTSFAGELFF
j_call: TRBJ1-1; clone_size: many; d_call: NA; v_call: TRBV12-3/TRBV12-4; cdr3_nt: TGTGCCAGCAGTTTAGGCAGGGGCCGGGACACTGAAGCTTTCTTT; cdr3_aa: CASSLGRGRDTEAFF
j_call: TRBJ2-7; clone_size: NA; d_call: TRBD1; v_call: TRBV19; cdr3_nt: TGTGCCAGTAGTATAGCGGCAGGGGGCGACGAGCAGTACTTC; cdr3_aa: CASSIAAGGDEQYF
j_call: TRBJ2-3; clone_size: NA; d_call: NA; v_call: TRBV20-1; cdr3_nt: TGCAGTGCTAGTGGCGGCCCCAACCCGACAGATACGCAGTATTTT; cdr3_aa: CSASGGPNPTDTQYF
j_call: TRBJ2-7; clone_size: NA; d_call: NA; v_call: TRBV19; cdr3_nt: TGTGCCAGTAGTAACCGGGACGGATTATACGAGCAGTACTTC; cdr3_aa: CASSNRDGLYEQYF
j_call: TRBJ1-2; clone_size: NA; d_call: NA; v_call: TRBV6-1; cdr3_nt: TGTGCCAGCAGACGCCGTGGCGGAGGGGTCGGTTCAAACTATGGCTACACCTTC; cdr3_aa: CASRRRGGGVGSNYGYTF
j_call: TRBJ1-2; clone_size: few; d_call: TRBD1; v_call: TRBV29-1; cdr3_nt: TGCAGCGCCGCACAGGGGCGGCTAGCTAACTATGGCTACACCTTC; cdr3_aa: CSAAQGRLANYGYTF
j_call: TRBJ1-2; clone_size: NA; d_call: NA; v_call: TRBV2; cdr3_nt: TGTGCCAGCAGCGTGAGGGGACCCATAAACTATGGCTACACCTTC; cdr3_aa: CASSVRGPINYGYTF
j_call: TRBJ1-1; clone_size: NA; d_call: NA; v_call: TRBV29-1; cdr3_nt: TGCAGCGTTGAAGGGGCGGGTCCCCCGAACACTGAAGCTTTCTTT; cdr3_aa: CSVEGAGPPNTEAFF
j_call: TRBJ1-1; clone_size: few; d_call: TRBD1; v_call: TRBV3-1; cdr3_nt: TGTGCCAGCAGCCATAGACAGGGGGTGAACACTGAAGCTTTCTTT; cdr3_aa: CASSHRQGVNTEAFF
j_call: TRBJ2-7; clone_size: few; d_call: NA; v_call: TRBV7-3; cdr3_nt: TGTGCCAGCAGCTCCAGCAACTACGAGCAGTACTTC; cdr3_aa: CASSSSNYEQYF
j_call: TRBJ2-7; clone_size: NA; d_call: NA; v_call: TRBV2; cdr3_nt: TGTGCCAGCAGCCGGGGCCGACTCTCCTACGAGCAGTACTTC; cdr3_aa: CASSRGRLSYEQYF